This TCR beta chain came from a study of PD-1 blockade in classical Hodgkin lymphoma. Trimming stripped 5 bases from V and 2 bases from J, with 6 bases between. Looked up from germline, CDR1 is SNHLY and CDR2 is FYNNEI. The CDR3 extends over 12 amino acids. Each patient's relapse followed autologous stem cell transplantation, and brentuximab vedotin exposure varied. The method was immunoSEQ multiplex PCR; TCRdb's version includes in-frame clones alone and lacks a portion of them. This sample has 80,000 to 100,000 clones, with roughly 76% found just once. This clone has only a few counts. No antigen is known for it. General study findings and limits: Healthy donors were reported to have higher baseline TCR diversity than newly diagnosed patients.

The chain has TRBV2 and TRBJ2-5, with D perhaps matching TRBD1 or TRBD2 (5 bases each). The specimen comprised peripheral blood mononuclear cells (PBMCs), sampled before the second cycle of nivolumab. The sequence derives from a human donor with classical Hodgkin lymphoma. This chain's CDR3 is CASSWGQETQYF. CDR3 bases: TGTGCCAGCAGTTGGGGGCAAGAGACCCAGTACTTC.